Below are 2 T cell receptor beta chains sequenced from a single sample in a study of Ad26.COV2.S vaccination and SARS-CoV-2 variants. Libraries were prepared by immunoSEQ multiplex PCR; TCRdb keeps only in-frame clonotypes and omits some of them. Of hundreds of thousands of clones in the sample, roughly 86% are singletons; the top ten hold under 4%. This sample's treatment: roughly 18 received Ad26.COV2.S at low or high dose, single or two shots; five or six received placebo; per-sample allocation not given. The study sampled participants on day 63 after the first vaccine or placebo injection. Sequenced material: peripheral blood, taken in a trial of Ad26.COV2.S vaccine versus placebo. These receptors came from a person between 18 and 59 years old who received the Ad26.COV2.S COVID-19 vaccine or a placebo.

The rearrangement links TRBV9 to TRBJ2-1, with TRBD1 matching over 9 bases. Germline CDR1 SGDLS, CDR2 YYNGEE. Trimming removed 0 bases from V and 6 bases from J; junction bases left unmatched: 4. This CDR3 has 15 residues. The CDR3 nucleotides are TGTGCCAGCAGCGTAGCTTCGGGACAGGGCAATGAGCAGTTCTTC. It translates to CASSVASGQGNEQFF.

The chain is built from TRBV3-1 (or the pseudogene TRBV3-2) and TRBJ2-7; 8 bases align to TRBD2. This CDR3 is built from 17 residues. The germline V gene has CDR1 LGHDT and CDR2 YNNKEL (reference sequence). With 0 bases clipped from V and 5 bases from J, the junction kept 12 bases outside the gene matches. Here the CDR3 DNA reads TGTGCCAGCAGCCAAGATACGGGGACTAGGGAGATCCACGAGCAGTACTTC. Encoded protein: CASSQDTGTREIHEQYF.